The 6 T cell receptor beta chains below all came from one sample that was sequenced in a study of T cell responses to AZD1222 COVID-19 vaccine. This table comes from immunoSEQ multiplex PCR, and its TCRdb copy is limited to in-frame clones, with some not included. The sample has some 58,000 clones, 75% to 90% seen once. Material: peripheral blood, obtained on day 0 of AZD1222 vaccination. Receptors were obtained from an adult in good health.

V usage is TRBV6-5 and J usage is TRBJ2-7, with TRBD1 as a possible D gene (6 bases). Trimming pared 7 bases from V and 5 bases from J, leaving 18 bases between. The germline V gene encodes CDR1 MNHEY and CDR2 SVGAGI. This CDR3 comprises 14 residues. The CDR3 spells CASKYSSGHNEQYF. Here the CDR3 DNA reads TGTGCCAGCAAATACAGTTCGGGACACAACGAGCAGTACTTC.

This sequence joins TRBV5-6 and TRBJ2-5; D call uncertain. In germline, CDR1 is SGHDT, CDR2 YYEEEE. The V end was cut by 0 bases, the J end by 2 bases, with 8 bases between. This CDR3 is 14 amino acids long. The CDR3 loop reads CASSLDRLQETQYF. The DNA for the CDR3 is TGTGCCAGCAGCTTGGACAGATTACAAGAGACCCAGTACTTC.

The chain carries TRBV11-2 and TRBJ1-5, with unresolved D. V lost 2 bases to trimming and J lost 6 bases, with 8 bases between them. This CDR3 has 13 amino acids. Germline V gives CDR1 SGHAT, CDR2 FQNNGV. The CDR3 sequence is CASSLQEGQPQHF. CDR3 nucleotides: TGTGCCAGCAGCTTACAGGAGGGTCAGCCCCAGCATTTT.

V and J are TRBV3-1 (or the pseudogene TRBV3-2) and TRBJ2-7; D is undetermined. V lost 6 bases and J 0 bases, leaving 3 bases between the germline ends. This CDR3 is built from 11 residues. The germline gives CDR1 LGHDT, CDR2 YNNKEL (reference sequence). CDR3 DNA sequence: TGTGCCAGCAGTAGCTCCTACGAGCAGTACTTC. This gives the protein CASSSSYEQYF.

The chain has TRBV2 and TRBJ2-2, with 11 bases that match TRBD2. This CDR3 has 15 residues. Germline values: CDR1 SNHLY, CDR2 FYNNEI. V gave up 6 bases and J gave up 6 bases; unmatched junction bases: 6. CDR3 sequence: CASRGTSGSPGELFF. The CDR3 DNA reads as TGTGCCAGCAGAGGGACTAGCGGTAGTCCCGGGGAGCTGTTTTTT.

This clone was counted between two and nine times. The genes are TRBV5-6 and TRBJ1-1; the D is unclear. V lost 6 bases and J lost 0, with 9 bases in between. Germline V gene data show CDR1 as SGHDT and CDR2 as YYEEEE. This CDR3 comprises 13 residues. This CDR3 is CASNLFLNTEAFF. The CDR3 coding sequence is TGTGCCAGCAACCTATTTCTGAACACTGAAGCTTTCTTT.